Below are 8 T cell receptor beta chains sequenced from a single sample in a study of OX40 agonist ivuxolimab in advanced cancers. TCRdb's copy holds only in-frame clones and misses some; the assay was immunoSEQ multiplex PCR. There are roughly 67,000 clones in the sample; 70% to 90% occur only once, and over 0.25% lies in the top ten. The sequencing used CD4+ or CD8+ T cells sorted from blood, collected in a trial of the OX40 agonist ivuxolimab. The receptors originated from an adult with an advanced solid tumor such as melanoma, head and neck, liver or kidney cancer.

The chain joins TRBV5-8 to TRBJ1-2; D ambiguous. The CDR3 sequence is 14 residues long. V was pared by 0 bases and J by 2 bases, with 8 bases between. CDR1 and CDR2 from the germline V gene are SGHTS and YDEGEE. Here the CDR3 DNA reads TGTGCCAGCAGCTTGGGGGGTCAGAACTATGGCTACACCTTC. It yields the protein CASSLGGQNYGYTF.

In this sample, this clone turned up once. The chain is built from TRBV11-2 and TRBJ2-1; a possible D gene is TRBD2 (6 bases). CDR1 and CDR2 (germline): SGHAT, FQNNGV. Trimming stripped 5 bases from V and 5 bases from J, with 19 bases between. The CDR3 consists of 16 residues. Here the CDR3 reads CASSQIVGSFHNEQFF. As DNA, the CDR3 is TGTGCCAGCAGCCAAATTGTCGGGAGCTTTCACAATGAGCAGTTCTTC.

V usage is TRBV15 and J usage is TRBJ2-2; maybe TRBD1 (6 bases). The CDR3 totals 13 residues. V was shortened by 2 bases and J by 5 bases, with 6 bases between the two germline ends. From germline, CDR1 is LNHNV and CDR2 YYDKDF (reference sequence). CDR3 protein: CATSRQGTGELFF. In nucleotides, the CDR3 is TGTGCCACCAGCAGACAGGGGACCGGGGAGCTGTTTTTT.

The genes are TRBV5-5 and TRBJ1-1; no clear D gene. Trimming stripped 0 bases from V and 5 bases from J, with 8 bases between. CDR1 SGHKS and CDR2 YYEKEE come from the germline V gene (reference sequence). The CDR3 totals 13 residues. Here the CDR3 reads CASSLAPNTEAFF. Written as DNA, the CDR3 is TGTGCCAGCAGCTTGGCCCCCAATACTGAAGCTTTCTTT.

The V gene is TRBV6-4, the J gene TRBJ1-1; 10 bases agree with TRBD1. This CDR3 is built from 15 residues. After removal of 6 bases from V and 5 bases from J, the junction contained 9 bases not matched to a gene. Germline lookup yields CDR1 MRHNA and CDR2 SNTAGT. CDR3 protein: CASRGDRGRMTEAFF. The CDR3 coding sequence is TGTGCCAGCAGGGGTGACAGGGGGCGGATGACTGAAGCTTTCTTT.

The V gene is TRBV28, the J gene TRBJ2-7; 8 bases map to TRBD1. This CDR3 has 14 amino acids. V shed 4 bases and J 1 base; nucleotides not matched to a gene: 3. CDR1 and CDR2 (germline): MDHEN, SYDVKM. Here the CDR3 DNA reads TGTGCCAGCAGTTCCGGGACAGGTTCCTACGAGCAGTACTTC. Translation: CASSSGTGSYEQYF. Filled out from reference TRBV28 and TRBJ2-7, the complete variable domain reads DVKVTQSSRYLVKRTGEKVFLECVQDMDHENMFWYRQDPGLGLRLIYFSYDVKMKEKGDIPEGYSVSREKKERFSLILESASTNQTSMYLCASSSGTGSYEQYFGPGTRLTVT.

This sequence joins TRBV2 and TRBJ1-1; the D gene is possibly TRBD1 (5 bases). The CDR3 totals 15 residues. The germline V gene has CDR1 SNHLY and CDR2 FYNNEI. The V end was cut by 4 bases, the J end by 1 base, with 13 bases between. The CDR3 protein is CASSARVGENTEAFF. The CDR3 nucleotides read TGTGCCAGCAGTGCTAGGGTGGGGGAGAACACTGAAGCTTTCTTT.

The chain employs TRBV7-6 and TRBJ2-3; the match to TRBD2 covers 13 bases. The CDR3 has 16 amino acids. V was clipped by 7 bases and J by 6 bases; unmatched bases: 10. CDR1 and CDR2 from the germline V gene are SGHVS and FNYEAQ. Here the CDR3 reads CASTLGLAGAWDTQYF. DNA of the CDR3: TGTGCCAGCACCCTAGGACTAGCGGGAGCCTGGGATACGCAGTATTTT.